This T cell receptor beta chain was sequenced in a study of a mutant IDH1 vaccine in newly diagnosed glioma. Whole-study results and caveats: The authors found pseudoprogression apparently unrelated to changes in top peripheral T cell clonotypes.

Time point denoted: week 11, during vaccination. Doses consisted of 300 ug of mutant IDH1 20-mer peptide each, paired with topical imiquimod. Germline CDR1 is MDHEN and CDR2 is SYDVKM. The V gene end was trimmed by 2 bases and the J gene end by 5 bases; junction bases not matched to a gene: 6. This CDR3 contains 17 residues. Worth noting for this clone: The antigen is not known.

Clones were read by immunoSEQ multiplex PCR, and TCRdb kept only the in-frame ones, dropping some. The sample gives about 60,000 clones, roughly 80% of which show up once; 3% to 4% is in the top ten. The material sequenced was PBMCs, taken from a glioma patient whose treatment included an IDH1 peptide vaccine. The receptor's source is a man under 40 with glioma. This rearrangement joins TRBV28 to TRBJ2-7; 16 positions match TRBD2. The CDR3 DNA is TGTGCCAGCAGTTTACGCCGAGGGACTAGCGGGGGGGACGAGCAGTACTTC. Amino acid sequence: CASSLRRGTSGGDEQYF.